A single sample is the source of the 25 T cell receptor beta chains below, sequenced in a study of metastatic and nonmetastatic thyroid tumors. There were no patients who had received any treatment before thyroid surgery. TCRdb recomputed clones from the PCR reads via MiXCR. Of more than 10,000 clones listed, around 30% are singletons. The specimen was tumor tissue. Source of these receptors: a female donor with papillary thyroid cancer or a benign thyroid nodule (not recorded which). Some clones in this sample may be carry-over from other donors' samples.

This clone has only a few counts. The chain is built from TRBV2 and TRBJ2-1, with TRBD2 as a possible D gene (5 bases). There are 13 residues in the CDR3. The germline gives CDR1 SNHLY, CDR2 FYNNEI. Trimming stripped 4 bases from V and 2 bases from J, with 6 bases between. The CDR3 DNA reads TGTGCCAGCAGTGCGGGGACCTACAATGAGCAGTTCTTC. This translates into CASSAGTYNEQFF.

The rearrangement uses TRBV3-1 and TRBJ1-2; no definite D call. The CDR3 extends over 13 amino acids. Trimming left V 4 bases short and J 7 bases short, with 13 bases between. From germline, CDR1 is LGHDT and CDR2 YNNKEL (reference sequence). CDR3 residues: CASSPGEEAGYTF. The CDR3 DNA sequence: TGTGCCAGCAGCCCCGGGGAAGAGGCTGGCTACACCTTC.

By proportion, this clone is medium-sized. The J gene is TRBJ2-2, the V gene TRBV20-1; possible D gene TRBD2, 6 bases. The V end lost 5 bases, the J end lost 7 bases, and 17 bases lay between the germline ends. The CDR3 runs 14 residues. Germline V gene data show CDR1 as DFQATT and CDR2 as SNEGSKA (reference sequence). The CDR3 loop reads CSASDYTTVGELFF. CDR3 DNA sequence: TGCAGTGCTTCGGACTACACGACAGTCGGGGAGCTGTTTTTT.

V usage is TRBV30 and J usage is TRBJ2-5, with D perhaps TRBD1 (5 bases). Germline CDR1 and CDR2: GTSNPN and SVGIG (reference sequence). V was shortened by 0 bases and J by 7 bases, with 9 bases between the two germline ends. This CDR3 contains 12 residues. This CDR3 is CAWSVFRGTQYF. CDR3 DNA sequence: TGTGCCTGGAGTGTATTTAGGGGGACCCAGTACTTC.

This clone was detected a few times. The chain recombines TRBV7-8 with TRBJ2-1; weak D call: TRBD1 (5 bases). With 4 bases removed from V and 4 bases from J, the gap between germline ends came to 11 bases. CDR1 is SGHVS, CDR2 FQNEAQ, per germline. This CDR3 spans 14 amino acids. In nucleotides, the CDR3 is TGTGCCAGCAGCTCAACGACAGAGTACAATGAGCAGTTCTTC. This translates into CASSSTTEYNEQFF. Combining the CDR3 with reference TRBV7-8 and TRBJ2-1 gives the whole variable domain GAGVSQSPRYKVAKRGQDVALRCDPISGHVSLFWYQQALGQGPEFLTYFQNEAQLDKSGLPSDRFFAERPEGSVSTLKIQRTQQEDSAVYLCASSSTTEYNEQFFGPGTRLTVL.

By its share, this clone is medium-sized. This chain joins TRBV20-1 and TRBJ2-5, with TRBD2 identical over 8 bases. The germline V gene encodes CDR1 DFQATT and CDR2 SNEGSKA (reference sequence). CDR3 length equals 14 residues. After removal of 4 bases from V and 7 bases from J, the junction contained 11 bases not matched to a gene. The CDR3 reads CSAIAEAGGGTQYF. The CDR3 region has the DNA TGCAGTGCTATTGCGGAGGCCGGGGGGGGGACCCAGTACTTC.

This chain joins TRBV5-1 and TRBJ2-7; D might be TRBD2 (6 bases). The V end was cut by 7 bases, the J end by 5 bases, with 19 bases between. The CDR3 is 14 residues long. Germline CDR1 and CDR2: SGHRS and YFSETQ. CDR3: CASSYGRRKDEQYF. For the CDR3, the DNA is TGCGCCAGCTCCTACGGGAGAAGAAAGGACGAGCAGTACTTC.

This clone was observed a handful of times. The gene calls are TRBV6-1 and TRBJ1-3; D is perhaps TRBD1 (6 bases). The CDR3 is 13 amino acids. V shed 2 bases and J shed 8 bases, with 10 bases lying between them. Germline CDR1 and CDR2: MNHNS and SASEGT. The CDR3 reads CASSEPGTYTIYF. In DNA, the CDR3 is TGTGCCAGCAGTGAACCAGGGACATACACCATATATTTT.

In its sample, this clone was seen many times. The CDR3 bases are TGTGCCAGCAGCTTGGACAGGGGCTCAGAGACCCAGTACTTC. Residues: CASSLDRGSETQYF. The chain is built from TRBV5-4 and TRBJ2-5; 7 bases fit TRBD1. The CDR3 covers 14 residues. Per the germline V gene, CDR1 is SGHNT and CDR2 is YYREEE (reference sequence). Trimming removed 0 bases from V and 4 bases from J; junction bases left unmatched: 3.

This clone has only a few counts. One base away lies a much larger clone, so this may be a sequencing read error. The conserved closing phenylalanine or tryptophan is absent in this CDR3, likely reflecting a read error. The gene calls are TRBV9 and TRBJ2-6; either TRBD1 or TRBD2 may supply D (5 bases each). The CDR3 totals 15 residues. CDR1 is SGDLS, CDR2 YYNGEE, per germline. V was clipped by 8 bases and J by 4 bases, with 16 bases between them. The CDR3 sequence: CASCPEGPGANVLTS. The CDR3 DNA is TGTGCCAGTTGCCCCGAGGGGCCGGGGGCCAACGTCCTGACTTCC.

In regard to this clone: The junction departs from germline at one end; a sequencing error may be responsible. The chain joins TRBV19 to TRBJ2-6, with D perhaps TRBD1 (5 bases). Germline CDR1 and CDR2: LNHDA and SQIVND (reference sequence). The CDR3 totals 18 residues. The CDR3 region is CASSMAGRSISGASVLTF. The CDR3 nucleotides are TGTGCCAGTAGTATGGCCGGCAGGAGTATCTCTGGGGCCAGCGTCCTGACTTTC.

The chain couples TRBV5-1 to TRBJ1-1, with TRBD1 matching over 8 bases. From germline, CDR1 is SGHRS and CDR2 YFSETQ. V dropped 1 base and J dropped 4; count of bases not matched to a gene: 9. CDR3 length: 16 amino acids. The CDR3 nucleotides read TGCGCCAGCAGCTTGAGTGTGTCGGACAGGGCCACTGAAGCTTTCTTT. Encoded protein: CASSLSVSDRATEAFF.

This clone came up once. The chain is built from TRBV4-1 and TRBJ1-2, with TRBD1 as a possible D gene (6 bases). This CDR3 has 15 residues. The germline V gene encodes CDR1 MGHRA and CDR2 YSYEKL. Trimming cost V 1 base and J 1 base, with 10 bases left between them. This chain's CDR3 is CASSQGRGNNYGYTF. CDR3 nucleotide sequence: TGCGCCAGCAGCCAAGGGAGGGGGAATAACTATGGCTACACCTTC.

The rearrangement links TRBV4-3 to TRBJ1-1; 9 positions agree with TRBD1. Trimming removed 0 bases from V and 5 bases from J; junction bases left unmatched: 10. Looked up from germline, CDR1 is LGHNA and CDR2 is YSLEER. This CDR3 has 17 residues. The CDR3 is CASSQDRTGTGMTEAFF. The CDR3 DNA is TGCGCCAGCAGCCAAGATAGAACGGGGACAGGGATGACTGAAGCTTTCTTT.

The chain joins TRBV4-2 to TRBJ2-7; D not certain. The CDR3 sequence is 11 residues long. Germline loops: CDR1 LGHNA, CDR2 YNFKEQ. V lost 1 base and J 5 bases, leaving 3 bases between the germline ends. The CDR3 here is CASSQAHEQYF. The CDR3 coding sequence is TGTGCCAGCAGCCAAGCTCACGAGCAGTACTTC.

The chain links TRBV11-2 to TRBJ2-7, with D perhaps given as TRBD1 or TRBD2 (5 bases each). CDR3 length: 14 residues. Germline V gives CDR1 SGHAT, CDR2 FQNNGV. V was shortened by 6 bases and J by 1 base, with 13 bases between the two germline ends. CDR3 in DNA: TGTGCCAGCAGTCCCGGGGCCGCATCCTACGAGCAGTACTTC. Translating gives CASSPGAASYEQYF.

This clone came up a few times. The rearrangement uses TRBV20-1 and TRBJ2-7; 12 nucleotides align to TRBD2. V lost 5 bases and J lost 6; bases outside the gene matches: 5. The CDR3 runs 13 residues. Looked up from germline, CDR1 is DFQATT and CDR2 is SNEGSKA (reference sequence). CDR3 DNA sequence: TGCAGTGCTGACATGACTAGCGGGAGCGAGCAGTACTTC. This translates into CSADMTSGSEQYF.

This clone is deemed medium-sized. The chain has TRBV6-2 or TRBV6-3 and TRBJ1-2; D is undetermined. Germline CDR1 reads MNHEY; CDR2 reads SVGEGT. The V end lost 5 bases, the J end lost 8 bases, and 21 bases lay between the germline ends. The CDR3 is 15 residues long. The CDR3: CASSDWGGSTGGYTF. CDR3 nucleotides: TGTGCCAGCAGTGACTGGGGAGGCTCTACTGGGGGCTACACCTTC.

Note on this clone: Possible read error: a much larger clone is one base away. The J gene is TRBJ2-7, the V gene TRBV2; D is unclear. CDR3 size: 13 residues. Germline lookup yields CDR1 SNHLY and CDR2 FYNNEI. The CDR3 reads CASSDGSTYERYF. The DNA for the CDR3 is TGTGCCAGCAGTGACGGGTCAACCTACGAGCGGTACTTC. Using reference TRBV2 and TRBJ2-7 for the parts outside the CDR3, the full variable domain is EPEVTQTPSHQVTQMGQEVILRCVPISNHLYFYWYRQILGQKVEFLVSFYNNEISEKSEIFDDQFSVERPDGSNFTLKIRSTKLEDSAMYFCASSDGSTYERYFGPGTRLTVT.

This clone was counted between two and nine times. J is TRBJ2-7 and V is TRBV6-1; perhaps TRBD2 as D (5 bases). The ends were cut back, 6 bases at V and 7 bases at J, with 13 bases in the middle. The CDR3 has 12 amino acids. The germline V gene has CDR1 MNHNS and CDR2 SASEGT. CDR3 DNA sequence: TGTGCCAGCAGACGCGGGCTAGGAGAGCAGTACTTC. Its translation is CASRRGLGEQYF.

This clone is medium-sized by share. This chain links TRBV7-3 with TRBJ1-1; D remains unclear. Germline V CDR1 and CDR2: SGHTA, FQGTGA. This CDR3 region has 13 residues. Trimming took off 6 bases at V and 0 bases at J, with 8 bases between the two ends. The CDR3 protein is CASSYTVNTEAFF. The DNA of the CDR3 is TGTGCCAGCAGTTACACTGTGAACACTGAAGCTTTCTTT. Combining the CDR3 with reference TRBV7-3 and TRBJ1-1 gives the whole variable domain GAGVSQTPSNKVTEKGKYVELRCDPISGHTALYWYRQSLGQGPEFLIYFQGTGAADDSGLPNDRFFAVRPEGSVSTLKIQRTERGDSAVYLCASSYTVNTEAFFGQGTRLTVV.

This clone was picked up many times. The J gene is TRBJ2-7, the V gene TRBV2, with D possibly TRBD2 on 5 matching bases. Looked up from germline, CDR1 is SNHLY and CDR2 is FYNNEI. This CDR3 is built from 14 residues. V was trimmed by 6 bases and J by 0 bases, leaving 12 bases between them. The CDR3 DNA is TGTGCCAGCAGGCCACTAGGAAGCTCCTACGAGCAGTACTTC. Its protein is CASRPLGSSYEQYF.

The chain uses TRBV9 and TRBJ2-2, with TRBD2 matching over 7 bases. CDR1 SGDLS and CDR2 YYNGEE come from the germline V gene. This CDR3 has 15 amino acids. V shed 2 bases, J shed 4 bases, and the junction held 5 bases outside the gene matches. CDR3 DNA: TGTGCCAGCAGCGTCGGCGGGAGTATCACCGGGGAGCTGTTTTTT. Amino acid sequence: CASSVGGSITGELFF.

The chain couples TRBV30 to TRBJ1-5, with D possibly matching TRBD1 (5 bases). Germline V gives CDR1 GTSNPN, CDR2 SVGIG (reference sequence). Trimming took 5 bases from V and 1 from J, leaving 6 bases between them. The CDR3 totals 12 residues. This CDR3 is CAWGGSNQPQHF. CDR3 bases: TGTGCCTGGGGGGGAAGCAATCAGCCCCAGCATTTT.

The rearrangement joins TRBV4-1 to TRBJ2-5, with D unresolved. Trimming removed 0 bases from V and 4 bases from J, with 15 bases in between. This CDR3 has 16 amino acids. In germline, CDR1 is MGHRA, CDR2 YSYEKL. The CDR3 nucleotides read TGCGCCAGCAGCCAAGATCCCGCGTGGGATGGAGAGACCCAGTACTTC. This translates into CASSQDPAWDGETQYF.